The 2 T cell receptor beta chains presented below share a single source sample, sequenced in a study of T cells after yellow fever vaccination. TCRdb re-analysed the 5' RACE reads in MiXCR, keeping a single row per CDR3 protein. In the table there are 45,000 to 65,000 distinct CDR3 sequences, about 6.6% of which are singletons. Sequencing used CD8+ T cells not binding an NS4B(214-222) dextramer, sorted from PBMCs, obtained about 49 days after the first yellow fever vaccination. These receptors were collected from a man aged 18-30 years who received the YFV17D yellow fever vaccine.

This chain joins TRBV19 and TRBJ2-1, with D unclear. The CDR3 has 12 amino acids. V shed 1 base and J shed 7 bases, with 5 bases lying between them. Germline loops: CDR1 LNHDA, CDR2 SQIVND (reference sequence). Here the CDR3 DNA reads TGTGCCAGTAGTATAGGAAGGAATGAGCAGTTCTTC. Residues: CASSIGRNEQFF.

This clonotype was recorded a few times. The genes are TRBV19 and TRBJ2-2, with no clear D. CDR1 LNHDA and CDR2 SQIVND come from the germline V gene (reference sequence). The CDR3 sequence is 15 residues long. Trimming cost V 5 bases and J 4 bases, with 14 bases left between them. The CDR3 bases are TGTGCCAGTAGTCTCCCTACGTACGGCACCGGGGAGCTGTTTTTT. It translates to CASSLPTYGTGELFF.